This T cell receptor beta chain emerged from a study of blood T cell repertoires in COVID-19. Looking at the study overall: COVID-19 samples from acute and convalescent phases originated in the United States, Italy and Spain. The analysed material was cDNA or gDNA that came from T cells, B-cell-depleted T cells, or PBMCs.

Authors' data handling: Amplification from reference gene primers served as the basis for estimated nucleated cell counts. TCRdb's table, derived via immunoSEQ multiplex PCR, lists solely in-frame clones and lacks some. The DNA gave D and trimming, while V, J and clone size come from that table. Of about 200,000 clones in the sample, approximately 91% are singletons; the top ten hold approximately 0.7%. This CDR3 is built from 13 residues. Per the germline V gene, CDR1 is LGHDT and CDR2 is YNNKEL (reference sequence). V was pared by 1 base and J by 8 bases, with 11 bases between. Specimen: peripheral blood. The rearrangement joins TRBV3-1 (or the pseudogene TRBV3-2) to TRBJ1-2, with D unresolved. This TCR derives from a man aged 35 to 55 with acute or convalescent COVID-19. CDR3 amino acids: CASSQGNSWGYTF. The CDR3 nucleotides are TGTGCCAGCAGCCAAGGCAACTCGTGGGGCTACACCTTC.